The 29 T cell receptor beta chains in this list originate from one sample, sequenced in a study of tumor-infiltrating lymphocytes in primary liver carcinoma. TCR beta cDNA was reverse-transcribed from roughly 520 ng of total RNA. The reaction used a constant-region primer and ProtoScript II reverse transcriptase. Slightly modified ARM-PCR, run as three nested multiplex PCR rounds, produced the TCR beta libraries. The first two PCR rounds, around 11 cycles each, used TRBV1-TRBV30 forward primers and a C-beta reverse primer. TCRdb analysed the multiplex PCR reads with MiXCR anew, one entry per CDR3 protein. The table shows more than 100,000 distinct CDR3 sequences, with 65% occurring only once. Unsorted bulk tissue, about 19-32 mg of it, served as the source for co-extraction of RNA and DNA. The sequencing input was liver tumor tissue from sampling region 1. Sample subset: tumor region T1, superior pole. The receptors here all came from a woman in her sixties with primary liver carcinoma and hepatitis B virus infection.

CDR3 nucleotide sequence: TGTGCCAGCAGCGTAGCCCCCTCGACTAGCGGTACTCCCTACGAGCAGTACTTC. Amino acids: CASSVAPSTSGTPYEQYF. The chain links TRBV9 to TRBJ2-7, with TRBD2 matching over 9 bases. The germline V gene has CDR1 SGDLS and CDR2 YYNGEE. Trimming at V came to 0 bases and at J to 2 bases, leaving 12 bases not matched to a gene. This CDR3 comprises 18 residues.

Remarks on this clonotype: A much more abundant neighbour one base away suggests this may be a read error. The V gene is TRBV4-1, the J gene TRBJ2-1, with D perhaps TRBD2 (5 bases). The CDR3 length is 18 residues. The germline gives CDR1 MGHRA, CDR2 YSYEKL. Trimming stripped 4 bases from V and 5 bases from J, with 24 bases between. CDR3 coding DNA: TGCGCCAGCAGCCCGACCAATTTAGTGGGAGCCGAAAACAATGAGCAGTTCTTC. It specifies CASSPTNLVGAENNEQFF.

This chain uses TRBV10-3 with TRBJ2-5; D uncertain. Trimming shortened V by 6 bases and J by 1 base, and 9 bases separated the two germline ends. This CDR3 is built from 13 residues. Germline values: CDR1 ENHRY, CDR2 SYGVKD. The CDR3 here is CAIRQSGQETQYF. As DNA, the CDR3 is TGTGCCATCAGGCAGAGTGGCCAAGAGACCCAGTACTTC.

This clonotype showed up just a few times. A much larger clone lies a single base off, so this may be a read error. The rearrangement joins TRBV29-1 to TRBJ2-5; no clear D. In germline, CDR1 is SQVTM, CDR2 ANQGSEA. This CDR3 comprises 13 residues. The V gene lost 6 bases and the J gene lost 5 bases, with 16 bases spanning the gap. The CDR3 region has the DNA TGCAGCGTCTACAGCCGATCCGGGGAGACCCAGTACTTC. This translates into CSVYSRSGETQYF.

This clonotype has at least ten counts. The CDR3 sequence: CASSQDLTSGDTQYF. The CDR3 region has the DNA TGTGCCAGCAGCCAAGACCTGACTAGCGGAGATACGCAGTATTTT. This chain uses TRBV4-2 with TRBJ2-3; 9 bases agree with TRBD2. CDR1 LGHNA and CDR2 YNFKEQ come from the germline V gene. The trim removed 0 bases at V and 5 bases at J, leaving 3 bases unmatched. This CDR3 comprises 15 residues.

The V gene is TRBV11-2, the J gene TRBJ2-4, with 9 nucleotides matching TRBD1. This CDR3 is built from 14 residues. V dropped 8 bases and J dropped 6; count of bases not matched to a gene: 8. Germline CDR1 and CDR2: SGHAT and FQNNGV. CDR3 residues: CASLRTGDINIQYF. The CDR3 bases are TGTGCCAGCCTACGGACAGGGGATATAAACATTCAGTACTTC.

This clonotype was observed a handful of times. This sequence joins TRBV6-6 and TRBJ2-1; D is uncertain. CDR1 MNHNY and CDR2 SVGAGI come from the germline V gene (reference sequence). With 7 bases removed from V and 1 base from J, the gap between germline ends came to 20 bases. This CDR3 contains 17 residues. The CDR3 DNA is TGTGCCAGCACCTTACGGAGCAGGAGTAGGTCCTACAATGAGCAGTTCTTC. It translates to CASTLRSRSRSYNEQFF.

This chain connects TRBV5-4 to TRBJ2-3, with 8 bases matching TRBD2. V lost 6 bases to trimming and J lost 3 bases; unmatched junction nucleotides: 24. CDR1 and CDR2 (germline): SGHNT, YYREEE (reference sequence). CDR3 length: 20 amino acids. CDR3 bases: TGTGCCAGCACCAGCTTTTCGGGGGGGGCAGCTTTATGTAATACAGATACGCAGTATTTT. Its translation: CASTSFSGGAALCNTDTQYF.

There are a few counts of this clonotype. The DNA of the CDR3 is TGCGCCAGCAGCTTGGTGGTAGCGGGAGTGAATGAGCAGTTCTTC. Protein product: CASSLVVAGVNEQFF. The chain is built from TRBV5-1 and TRBJ2-1, with 9 bases fitting TRBD2. Germline values: CDR1 SGHRS, CDR2 YFSETQ. There are 15 residues in the CDR3. J was trimmed by 7 bases and V by 0 bases; bases with no gene match: 5.

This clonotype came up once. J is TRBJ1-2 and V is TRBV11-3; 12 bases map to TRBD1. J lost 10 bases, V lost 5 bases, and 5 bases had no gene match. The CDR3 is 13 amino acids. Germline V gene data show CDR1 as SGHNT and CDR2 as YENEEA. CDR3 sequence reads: CASSPGTGGNYTF. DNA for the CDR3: TGTGCCAGCAGCCCCGGGACAGGGGGCAACTACACCTTC.

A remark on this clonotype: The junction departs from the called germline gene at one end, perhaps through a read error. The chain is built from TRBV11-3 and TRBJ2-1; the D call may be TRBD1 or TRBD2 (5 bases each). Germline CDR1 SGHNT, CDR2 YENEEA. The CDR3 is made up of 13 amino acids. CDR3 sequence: CVSSLGEIDEQFF. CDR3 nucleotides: TGTGTCAGCAGCTTAGGGGAGATAGATGAGCAGTTCTTC.

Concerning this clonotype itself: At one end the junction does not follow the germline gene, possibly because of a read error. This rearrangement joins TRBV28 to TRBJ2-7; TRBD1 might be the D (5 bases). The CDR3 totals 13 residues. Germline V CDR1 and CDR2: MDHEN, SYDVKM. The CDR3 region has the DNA TGTGCCAGCAAAAGGGGCTTCCTCTACGATCAGTACTTC. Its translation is CASKRGFLYDQYF.

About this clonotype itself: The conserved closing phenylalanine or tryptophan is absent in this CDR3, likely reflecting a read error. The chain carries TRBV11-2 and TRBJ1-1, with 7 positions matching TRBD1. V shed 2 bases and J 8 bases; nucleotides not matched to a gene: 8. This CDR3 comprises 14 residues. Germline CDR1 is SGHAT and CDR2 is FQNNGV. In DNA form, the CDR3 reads TGTGCCAGCAGCTTAAGGGGGCAGTTCACAGAAGCTTTCCTT. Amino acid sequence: CASSLRGQFTEAFL.

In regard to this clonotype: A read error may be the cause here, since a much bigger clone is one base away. The CDR3 loop is CASSRMGLAGRNEQFF. The CDR3 coding sequence is TGCGCCAGCAGCCGCATGGGCCTAGCGGGAAGAAATGAGCAGTTCTTC. The chain joins TRBV4-1 to TRBJ2-1, with 9 nucleotides matching TRBD2. V shed 4 bases and J 7 bases; nucleotides not matched to a gene: 11. The CDR3 is made up of 16 amino acids. Looked up from germline, CDR1 is MGHRA and CDR2 is YSYEKL.

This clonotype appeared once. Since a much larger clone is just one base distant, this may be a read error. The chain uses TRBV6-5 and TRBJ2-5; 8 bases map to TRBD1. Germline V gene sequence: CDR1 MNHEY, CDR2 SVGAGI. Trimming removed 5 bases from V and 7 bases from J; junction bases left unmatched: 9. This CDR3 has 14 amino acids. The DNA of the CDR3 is TGTGCCAGCAGTCGCGGACAGGGTGGGAGGACCCAGTACTTC. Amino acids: CASSRGQGGRTQYF.

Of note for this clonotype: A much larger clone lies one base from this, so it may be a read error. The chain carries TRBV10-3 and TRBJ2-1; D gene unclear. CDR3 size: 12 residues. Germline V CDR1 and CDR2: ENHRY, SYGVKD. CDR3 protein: CAISQFYYEQFF. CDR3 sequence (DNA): TGTGCCATCAGTCAATTCTACTATGAGCAGTTCTTC.

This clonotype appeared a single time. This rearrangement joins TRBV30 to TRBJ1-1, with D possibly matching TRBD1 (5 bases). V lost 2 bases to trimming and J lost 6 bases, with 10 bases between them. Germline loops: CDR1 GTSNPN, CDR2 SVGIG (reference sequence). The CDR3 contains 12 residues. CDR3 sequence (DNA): TGTGCCTGGAGTCGAGGGGTTCCTGAAGCTTTCTTT. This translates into CAWSRGVPEAFF.

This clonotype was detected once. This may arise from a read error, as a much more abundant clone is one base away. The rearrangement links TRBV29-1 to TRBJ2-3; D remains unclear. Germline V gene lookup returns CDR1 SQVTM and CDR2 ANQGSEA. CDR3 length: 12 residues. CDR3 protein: CSCNTGTDTQYF. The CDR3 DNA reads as TGTTCTTGCAACACAGGCACAGATACGCAGTATTTT.

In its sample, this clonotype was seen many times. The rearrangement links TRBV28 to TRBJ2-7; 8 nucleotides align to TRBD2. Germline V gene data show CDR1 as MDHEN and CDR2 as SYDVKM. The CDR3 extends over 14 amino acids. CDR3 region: CASKRLFTGGPPEV. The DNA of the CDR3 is TGTGCCAGCAAGAGGTTATTCACGGGAGGGCCTCCGGAGGTC.

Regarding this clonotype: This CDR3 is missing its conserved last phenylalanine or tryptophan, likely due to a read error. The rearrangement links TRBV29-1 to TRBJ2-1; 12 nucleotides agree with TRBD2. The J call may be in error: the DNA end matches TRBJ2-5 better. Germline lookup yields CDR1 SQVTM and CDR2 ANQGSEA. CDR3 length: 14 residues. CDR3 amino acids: CSVEGTSGWETQYL. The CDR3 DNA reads TGCAGCGTTGAGGGGACTAGCGGGTGGGAGACCCAGTACCTC.

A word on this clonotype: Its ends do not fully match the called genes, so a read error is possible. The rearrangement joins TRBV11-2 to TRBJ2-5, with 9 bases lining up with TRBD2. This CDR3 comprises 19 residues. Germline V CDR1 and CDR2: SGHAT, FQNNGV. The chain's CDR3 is CVSSQFRPAGGISQVTQYF. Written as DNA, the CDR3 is TGTGTCAGCAGCCAATTTAGGCCAGCGGGAGGAATAAGCCAAGTGACCCAGTACTTC.

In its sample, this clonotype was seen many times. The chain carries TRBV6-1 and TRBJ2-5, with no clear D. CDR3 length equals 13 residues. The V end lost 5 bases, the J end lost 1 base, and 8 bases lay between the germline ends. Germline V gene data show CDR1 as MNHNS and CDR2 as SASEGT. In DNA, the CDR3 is TGTGCCAGCAGTTATGACACCCAAGAGACCCAGTACTTC. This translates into CASSYDTQETQYF.

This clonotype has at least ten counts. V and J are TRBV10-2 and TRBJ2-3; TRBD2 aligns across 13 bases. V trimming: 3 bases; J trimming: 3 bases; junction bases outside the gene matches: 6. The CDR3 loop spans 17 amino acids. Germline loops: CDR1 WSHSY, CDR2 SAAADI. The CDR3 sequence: CASSEGGTSGKTDTQYF. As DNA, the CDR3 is TGCGCCAGCAGTGAAGGCGGGACTAGCGGGAAGACAGATACGCAGTATTTT.

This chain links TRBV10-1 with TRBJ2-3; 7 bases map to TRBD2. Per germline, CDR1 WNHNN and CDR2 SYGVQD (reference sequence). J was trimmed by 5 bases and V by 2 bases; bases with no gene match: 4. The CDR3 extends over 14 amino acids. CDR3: CASSEAGARDTQYF. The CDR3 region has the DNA TGCGCCAGCAGTGAGGCGGGAGCACGAGATACGCAGTATTTT.

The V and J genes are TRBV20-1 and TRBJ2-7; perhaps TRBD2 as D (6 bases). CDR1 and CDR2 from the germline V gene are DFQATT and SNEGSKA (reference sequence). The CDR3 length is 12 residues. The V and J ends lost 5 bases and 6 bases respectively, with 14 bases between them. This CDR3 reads CSAAWRVSEQYF. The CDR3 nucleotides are TGCAGTGCTGCCTGGAGGGTCTCCGAGCAGTACTTC.

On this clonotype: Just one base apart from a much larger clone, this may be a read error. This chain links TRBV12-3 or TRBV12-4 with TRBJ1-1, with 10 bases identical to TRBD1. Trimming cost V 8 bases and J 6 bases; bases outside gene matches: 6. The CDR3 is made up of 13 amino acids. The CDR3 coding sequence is TGTGCCAGCGGGGGGACAGGGGCCTCTGAAGCTTTCTTT. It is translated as CASGGTGASEAFF.

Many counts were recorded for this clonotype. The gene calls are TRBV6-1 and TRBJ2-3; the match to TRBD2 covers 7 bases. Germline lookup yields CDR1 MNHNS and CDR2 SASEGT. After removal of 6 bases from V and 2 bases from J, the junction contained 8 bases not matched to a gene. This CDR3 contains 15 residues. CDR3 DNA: TGTGCCAGCAGACCATTTAGCGGGTACACAGATACGCAGTATTTT. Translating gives CASRPFSGYTDTQYF.

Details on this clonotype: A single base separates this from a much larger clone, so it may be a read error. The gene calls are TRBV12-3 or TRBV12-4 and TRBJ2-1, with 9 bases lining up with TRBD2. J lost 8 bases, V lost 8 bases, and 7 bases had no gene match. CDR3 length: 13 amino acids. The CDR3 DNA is TGTGCCAGCGGGCTAGCGGGAAAAGATGAGCAGTTCTTC. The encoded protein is CASGLAGKDEQFF.

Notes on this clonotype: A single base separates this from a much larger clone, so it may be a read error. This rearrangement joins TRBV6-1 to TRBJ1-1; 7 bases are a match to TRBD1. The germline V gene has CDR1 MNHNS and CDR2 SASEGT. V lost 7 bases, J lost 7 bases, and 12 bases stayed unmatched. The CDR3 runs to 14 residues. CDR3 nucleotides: TGTGCCAGCACCCGGACAGGCGACGGGTATGAAGCTTTCTTT. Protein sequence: CASTRTGDGYEAFF.